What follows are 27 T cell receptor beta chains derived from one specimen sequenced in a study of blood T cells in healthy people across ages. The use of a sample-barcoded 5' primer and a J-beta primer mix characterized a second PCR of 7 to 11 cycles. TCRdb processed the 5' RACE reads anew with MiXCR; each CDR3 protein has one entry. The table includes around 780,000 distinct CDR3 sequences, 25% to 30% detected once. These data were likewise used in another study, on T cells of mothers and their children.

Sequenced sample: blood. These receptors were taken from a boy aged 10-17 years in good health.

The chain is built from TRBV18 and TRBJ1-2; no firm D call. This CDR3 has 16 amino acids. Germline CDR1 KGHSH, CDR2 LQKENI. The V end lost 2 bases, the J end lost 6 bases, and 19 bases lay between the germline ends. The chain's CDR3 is CASSPVSERLQHGYTF. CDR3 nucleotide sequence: TGTGCCAGCTCACCAGTATCAGAAAGGCTCCAACATGGCTACACCTTC.

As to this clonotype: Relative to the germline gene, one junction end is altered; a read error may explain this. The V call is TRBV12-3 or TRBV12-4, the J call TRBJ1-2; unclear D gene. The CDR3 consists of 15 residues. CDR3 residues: CASSLESGRAYDYTF. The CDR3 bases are TGTGCCAGCAGTTTAGAGTCAGGACGTGCCTATGACTACACCTTC.

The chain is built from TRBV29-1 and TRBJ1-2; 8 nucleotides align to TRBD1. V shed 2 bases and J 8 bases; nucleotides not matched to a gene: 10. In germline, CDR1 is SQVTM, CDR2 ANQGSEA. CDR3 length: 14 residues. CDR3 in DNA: TGCAGCGTTGAATGGGTCAGGGGGCTACGCGGCTACACCTTC. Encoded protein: CSVEWVRGLRGYTF.

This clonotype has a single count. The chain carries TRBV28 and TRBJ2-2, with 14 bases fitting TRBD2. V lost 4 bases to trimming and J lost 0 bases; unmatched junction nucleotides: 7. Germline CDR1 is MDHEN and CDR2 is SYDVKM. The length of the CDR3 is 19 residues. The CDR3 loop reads CASSSGLAGGRSNTGELFF. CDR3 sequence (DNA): TGTGCCAGCAGTTCCGGACTAGCGGGGGGTCGATCGAACACCGGGGAGCTGTTTTTT.

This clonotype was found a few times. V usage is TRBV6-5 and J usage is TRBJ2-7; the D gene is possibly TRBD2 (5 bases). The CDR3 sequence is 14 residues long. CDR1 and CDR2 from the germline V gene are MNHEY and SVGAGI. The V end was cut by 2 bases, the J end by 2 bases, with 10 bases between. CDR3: CASSYGAEAYEQYF. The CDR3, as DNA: TGTGCCAGCAGTTACGGAGCGGAGGCCTACGAGCAGTACTTC.

In DNA, the CDR3 is TGTGCCAGCTCACCGGGACAGGGGGGCCTTCGCCAAGAGACCCAGTACTTC. Protein sequence: CASSPGQGGLRQETQYF. V gene TRBV18 combines with J gene TRBJ2-5; the match to TRBD1 covers 11 bases. The CDR3 length is 17 residues. J gave up 1 base and V 3 bases, and 7 bases lay outside the gene matches. Germline CDR1 and CDR2: KGHSH and LQKENI. Combining the CDR3 with reference TRBV18 and TRBJ2-5 gives the whole variable domain NAGVMQNPRHLVRRRGQEARLRCSPMKGHSHVYWYRQLPEEGLKFMVYLQKENIIDESGMPKERFSAEFPKEGPSILRIQQVVRGDSAAYFCASSPGQGGLRQETQYFGPGTRLLVL.

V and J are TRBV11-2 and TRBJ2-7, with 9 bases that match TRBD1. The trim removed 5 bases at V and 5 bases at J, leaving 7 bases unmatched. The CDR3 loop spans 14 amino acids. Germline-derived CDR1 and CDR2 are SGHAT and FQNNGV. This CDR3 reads CASSPWTGANEQYF. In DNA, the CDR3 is TGTGCCAGCAGCCCCTGGACAGGGGCAAACGAGCAGTACTTC.

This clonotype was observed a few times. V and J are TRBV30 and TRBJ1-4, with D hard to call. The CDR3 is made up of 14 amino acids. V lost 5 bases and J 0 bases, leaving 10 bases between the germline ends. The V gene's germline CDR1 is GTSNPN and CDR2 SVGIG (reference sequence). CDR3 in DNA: TGTGCCTGGGGGCCGGACTCAACTAATGAAAAACTGTTTTTT. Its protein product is CAWGPDSTNEKLFF. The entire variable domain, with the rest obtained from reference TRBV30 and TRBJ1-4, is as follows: SQTIHQWPATLVQPVGSPLSLECTVEGTSNPNLYWYRQAAGRGLQLLFYSVGIGQISSEVPQNLSASRPQDRQFILSSKKLLLSDSGFYLCAWGPDSTNEKLFFGSGTQLSVL.

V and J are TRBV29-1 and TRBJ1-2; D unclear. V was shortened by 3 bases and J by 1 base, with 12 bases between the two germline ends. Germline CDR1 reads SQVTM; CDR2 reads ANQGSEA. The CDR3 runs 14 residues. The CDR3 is CSVEKSTRNYGYTF. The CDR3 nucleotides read TGCAGCGTTGAGAAGAGCACCCGTAACTATGGCTACACCTTC.

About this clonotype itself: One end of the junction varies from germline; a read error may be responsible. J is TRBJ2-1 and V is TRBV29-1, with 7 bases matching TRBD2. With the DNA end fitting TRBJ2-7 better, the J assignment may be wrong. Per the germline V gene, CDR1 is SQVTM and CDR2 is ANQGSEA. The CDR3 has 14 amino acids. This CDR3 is CSVPGEGISHEQYF. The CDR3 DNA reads TGCAGCGTCCCGGGGGAGGGAATCTCCCACGAGCAGTACTTC.

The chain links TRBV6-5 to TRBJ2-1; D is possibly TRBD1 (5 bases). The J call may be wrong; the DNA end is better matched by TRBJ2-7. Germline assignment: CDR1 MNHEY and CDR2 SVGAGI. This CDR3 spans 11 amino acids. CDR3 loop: CASSYQGVQYF. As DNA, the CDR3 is TGTGCCAGCAGTTACCAGGGTGTGCAGTACTTC.

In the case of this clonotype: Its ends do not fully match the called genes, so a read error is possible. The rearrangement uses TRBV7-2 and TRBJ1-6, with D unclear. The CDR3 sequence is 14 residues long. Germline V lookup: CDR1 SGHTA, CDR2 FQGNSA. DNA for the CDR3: TGTGCCAGCAGCTGGACGGAGCAAGATTCGCCCCTCCACTTT. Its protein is CASSWTEQDSPLHF.

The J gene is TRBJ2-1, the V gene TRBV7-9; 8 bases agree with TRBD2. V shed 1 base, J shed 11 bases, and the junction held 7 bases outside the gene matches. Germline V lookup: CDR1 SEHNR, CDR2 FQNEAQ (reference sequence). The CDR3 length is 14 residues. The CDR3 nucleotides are TGTGCCAGCAGCTTAGAAGGACTAGCTACTAAGCAGTTCTTC. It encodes CASSLEGLATKQFF.

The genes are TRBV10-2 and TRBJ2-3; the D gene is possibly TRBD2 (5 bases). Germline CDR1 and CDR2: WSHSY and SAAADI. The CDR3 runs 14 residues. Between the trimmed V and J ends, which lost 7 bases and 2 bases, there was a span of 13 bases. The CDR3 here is CASKASTNTDTQYF. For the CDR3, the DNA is TGCGCCAGCAAGGCTAGCACAAACACAGATACGCAGTATTTT.

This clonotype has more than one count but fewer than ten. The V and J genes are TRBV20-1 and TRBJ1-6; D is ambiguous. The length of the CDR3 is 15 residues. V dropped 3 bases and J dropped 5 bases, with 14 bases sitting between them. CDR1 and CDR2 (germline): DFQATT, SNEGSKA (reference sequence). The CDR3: CSASEPPADNSPLHF. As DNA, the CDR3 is TGCAGTGCTAGTGAGCCTCCTGCGGATAATTCACCCCTCCACTTT.

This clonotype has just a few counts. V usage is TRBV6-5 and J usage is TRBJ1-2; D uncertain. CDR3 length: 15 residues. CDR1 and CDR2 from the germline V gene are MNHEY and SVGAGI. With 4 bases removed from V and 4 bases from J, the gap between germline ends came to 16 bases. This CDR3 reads CASSSGSFEGYGYTF. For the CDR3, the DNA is TGTGCCAGCAGTTCGGGATCCTTCGAAGGCTATGGCTACACCTTC.

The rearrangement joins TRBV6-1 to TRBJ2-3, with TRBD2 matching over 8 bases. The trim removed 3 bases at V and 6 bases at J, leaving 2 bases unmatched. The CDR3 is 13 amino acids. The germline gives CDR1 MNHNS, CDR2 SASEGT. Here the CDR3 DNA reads TGTGCCAGCAGTGACCCTAGCGGGGATACGCAGTATTTT. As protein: CASSDPSGDTQYF.

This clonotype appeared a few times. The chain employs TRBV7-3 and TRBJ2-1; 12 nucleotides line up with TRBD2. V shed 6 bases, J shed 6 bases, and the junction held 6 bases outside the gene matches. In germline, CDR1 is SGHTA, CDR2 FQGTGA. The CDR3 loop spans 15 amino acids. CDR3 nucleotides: TGTGCCAGCAGTTCAGGACTAGCGGGGAGCAATGAGCAGTTCTTC. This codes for CASSSGLAGSNEQFF.

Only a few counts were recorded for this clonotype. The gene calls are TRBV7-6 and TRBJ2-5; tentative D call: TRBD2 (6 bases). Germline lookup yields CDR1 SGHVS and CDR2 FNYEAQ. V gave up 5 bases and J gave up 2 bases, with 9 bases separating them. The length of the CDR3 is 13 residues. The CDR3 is CASSVLAQETQYF. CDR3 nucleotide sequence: TGTGCCAGCAGCGTACTAGCTCAAGAGACCCAGTACTTC.

The CDR3 sequence is CASSPGSGVKGTYGYTF. The CDR3 bases are TGTGCCAGCAGCCCAGGGAGTGGGGTCAAGGGAACGTATGGCTACACCTTC. V usage is TRBV7-9 and J usage is TRBJ1-2, with D possibly matching TRBD1 (5 bases). The CDR3 consists of 17 residues. Germline loops: CDR1 SEHNR, CDR2 FQNEAQ (reference sequence). V gave up 5 bases and J gave up 5 bases, with 24 bases separating them.

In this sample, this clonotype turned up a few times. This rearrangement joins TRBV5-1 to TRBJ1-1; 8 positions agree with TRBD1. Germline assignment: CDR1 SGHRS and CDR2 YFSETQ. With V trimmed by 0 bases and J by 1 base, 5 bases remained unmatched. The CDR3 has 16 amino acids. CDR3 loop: CASSLAGQGPNTEAFF. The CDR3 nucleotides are TGCGCCAGCAGCTTGGCCGGACAGGGACCGAACACTGAAGCTTTCTTT.

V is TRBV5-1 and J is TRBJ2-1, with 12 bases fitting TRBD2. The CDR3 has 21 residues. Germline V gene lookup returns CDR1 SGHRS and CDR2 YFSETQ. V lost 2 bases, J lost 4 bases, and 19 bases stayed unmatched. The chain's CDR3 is CASSFKTSGGPSEGLYNEQFF. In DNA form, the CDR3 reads TGCGCCAGCAGCTTCAAAACTAGCGGGGGGCCGTCGGAGGGTCTATACAATGAGCAGTTCTTC.

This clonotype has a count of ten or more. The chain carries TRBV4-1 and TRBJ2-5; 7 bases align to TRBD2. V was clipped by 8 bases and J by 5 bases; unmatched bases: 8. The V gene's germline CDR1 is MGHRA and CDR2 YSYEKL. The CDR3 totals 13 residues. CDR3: CASQELGGETQYF. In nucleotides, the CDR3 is TGCGCCAGCCAAGAGCTGGGAGGGGAGACCCAGTACTTC.

The CDR3 is CAWSWGAGGPGELFF. The CDR3 region has the DNA TGTGCCTGGAGTTGGGGGGCAGGGGGGCCCGGGGAGCTGTTTTTT. The V gene is TRBV30, the J gene TRBJ2-2, with D perhaps matching TRBD1 (7 bases). Germline loops: CDR1 GTSNPN, CDR2 SVGIG (reference sequence). There are 15 residues in the CDR3. Trimming removed 2 bases at V and 6 bases at J, with 16 bases between.

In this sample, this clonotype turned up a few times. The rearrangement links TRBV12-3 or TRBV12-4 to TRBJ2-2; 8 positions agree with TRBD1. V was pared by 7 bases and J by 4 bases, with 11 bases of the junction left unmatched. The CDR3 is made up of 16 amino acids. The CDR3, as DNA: TGTGCCAGCAACTCAATCGGGACAGGTTTCACCGGGGAGCTGTTTTTT. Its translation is CASNSIGTGFTGELFF.

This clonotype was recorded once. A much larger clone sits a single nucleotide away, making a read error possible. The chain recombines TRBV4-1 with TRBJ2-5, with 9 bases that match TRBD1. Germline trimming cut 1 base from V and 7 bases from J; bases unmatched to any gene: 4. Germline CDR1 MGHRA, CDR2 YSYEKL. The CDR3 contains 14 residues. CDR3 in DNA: TGCGCCAGCAGCCAAGGGGGACAGGGTGGGACCCAGTACTTC. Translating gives CASSQGGQGGTQYF.

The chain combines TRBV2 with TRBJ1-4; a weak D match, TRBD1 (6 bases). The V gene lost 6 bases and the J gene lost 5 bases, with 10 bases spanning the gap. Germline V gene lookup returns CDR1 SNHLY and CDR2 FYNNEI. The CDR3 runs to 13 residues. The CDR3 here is CASRSTGNEKLFF. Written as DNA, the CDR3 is TGTGCCAGCAGGTCCACAGGGAATGAAAAACTGTTTTTT.